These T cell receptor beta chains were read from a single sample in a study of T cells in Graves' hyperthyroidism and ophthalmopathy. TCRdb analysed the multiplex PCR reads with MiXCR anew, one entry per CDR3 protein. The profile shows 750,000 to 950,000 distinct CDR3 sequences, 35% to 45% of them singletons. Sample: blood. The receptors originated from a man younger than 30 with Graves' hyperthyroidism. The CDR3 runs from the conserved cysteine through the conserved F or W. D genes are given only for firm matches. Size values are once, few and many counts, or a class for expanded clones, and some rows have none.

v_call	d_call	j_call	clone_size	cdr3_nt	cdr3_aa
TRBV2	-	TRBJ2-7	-	TGTGCCAGCGGTGTAACAGACAGGCCCTACGAGCAGTACTTC	CASGVTDRPYEQYF
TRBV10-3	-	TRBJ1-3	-	TGTGCCATCAGTGTGGCCGTGGAAGAGACCATATATTTT	CAISVAVEETIYF
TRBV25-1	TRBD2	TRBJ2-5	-	TGTACCAGCAGCGTGTTTCGGGGGGATCAAGAGACCCAGTACTTC	CTSSVFRGDQETQYF
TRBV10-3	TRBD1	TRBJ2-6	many	TGTGCCATCAGTGGGGACAGAACTGGGGCCAACGTCCTGACTTTC	CAISGDRTGANVLTF
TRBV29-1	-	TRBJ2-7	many	TGCAGCGTTGTACAGGGCTACGAGCAGTACTTC	CSVVQGYEQYF
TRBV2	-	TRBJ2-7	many	TGTGCCAGCAGTGAAGCTGACGAGCAGTACTTC	CASSEADEQYF
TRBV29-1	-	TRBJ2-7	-	TGCAGCGGCGGAGGGGCCTCCTACGAGCAGTACTTC	CSGGGASYEQYF
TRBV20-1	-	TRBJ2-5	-	TGCAGTGCTAGTGTCCAGGAGCGAGTGACCCAGTACTTC	CSASVQERVTQYF
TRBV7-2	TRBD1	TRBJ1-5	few	TGTGCCAGCAGCGACGGAGGGGGCCCAGTAGCCCAGCCCCAGCATTTT	CASSDGGGPVAQPQHF
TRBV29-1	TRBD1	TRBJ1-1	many	TGCAGCGCCCCGGTGATGGACAGGGGTCGTACTGAAGCTTTCTTT	CSAPVMDRGRTEAFF
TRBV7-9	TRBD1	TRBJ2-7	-	TGTGCCGGCAGCACAGGGGGAGGCTACGAGCAGTACTTC	CAGSTGGGYEQYF
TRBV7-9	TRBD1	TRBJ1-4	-	TGTGCCAGCAGTTCTAGGGGGACAGCAACTAATGAAAAACTGTTTTTT	CASSSRGTATNEKLFF
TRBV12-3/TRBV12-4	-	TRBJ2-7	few	TGTGCCAGCAGTTTCGGGAACTACGAGCAGTACTTC	CASSFGNYEQYF
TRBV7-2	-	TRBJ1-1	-	TGTGCCAGCAGCTTGAGGGGCACAGACACTGAAGCTTTCTTT	CASSLRGTDTEAFF
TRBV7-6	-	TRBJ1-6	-	TGTGCCAGCAGCTTAGTCACCGGGGATAATTCACCCCTCCACTTT	CASSLVTGDNSPLHF
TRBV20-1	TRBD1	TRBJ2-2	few	TGCAGTGCTAGGGGACAGCTTCCCGGGGAGCTGTTTTTT	CSARGQLPGELFF
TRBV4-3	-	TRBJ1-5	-	TGCGCCAGCAGCCGCGGGGGGGGTGACAATCAGCCCCAGCATTTT	CASSRGGGDNQPQHF
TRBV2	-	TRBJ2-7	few	TGTGCCAGCAAGGGCACCTCCTACGAGCAGTACTTC	CASKGTSYEQYF
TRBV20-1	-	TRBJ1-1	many	TGCAGTGCTCCCCAAGCCAGTCGCACTGAAGCTTTCTTT	CSAPQASRTEAFF
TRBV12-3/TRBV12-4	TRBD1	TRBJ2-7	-	TGTGCCAGCAGTTTTGCCAGGGGGAAGTACGAGCAGTACTTC	CASSFARGKYEQYF
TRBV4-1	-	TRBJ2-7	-	TGCGCCAGCAGCCAAACCATTAGCTCCTACGAGCAGTACTTC	CASSQTISSYEQYF
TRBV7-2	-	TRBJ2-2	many	TGTGCCAGCAGCTTAAGTGGGAGCACCGGGGAGCTGTTTTTT	CASSLSGSTGELFF
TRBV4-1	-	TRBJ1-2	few	TGCGCCAGCAGCCTAGTCTTGGGCGAGTACGGCTACACCTTC	CASSLVLGEYGYTF
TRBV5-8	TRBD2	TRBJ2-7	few	TGTGCCAGCAGCTCTCGACTAGCGGGCTCCTACGAGCAGTACTTC	CASSSRLAGSYEQYF
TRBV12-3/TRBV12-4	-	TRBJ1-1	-	TGTGCCAGTAACCGGGACATAAACACTGAAGCTTTCTTT	CASNRDINTEAFF
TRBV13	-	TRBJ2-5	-	TGTGCCAGCAGCCAAATCGGGGGAGGCCAAGAGACCCAGTACTTC	CASSQIGGGQETQYF
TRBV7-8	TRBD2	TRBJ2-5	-	TGTGCCAGCAGGTTCGGGAGGAGCGGGAACCCCCAAGAGACCCAGTACTTC	CASRFGRSGNPQETQYF
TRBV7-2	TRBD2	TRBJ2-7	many	TGTGCCAGCAGCTTAAGCGGGAGCCGCTCCTACGAGCAGTACTTC	CASSLSGSRSYEQYF
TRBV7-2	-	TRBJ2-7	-	TGTGCCAGCAGCTTCCGCCTGTGGACCGACGAGCAGTACTTC	CASSFRLWTDEQYF
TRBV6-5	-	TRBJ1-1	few	TGTGCCAGCAGCAACGCTCAGGCTGCAATGAACACTGAAGCTTTCTTT	CASSNAQAAMNTEAFF